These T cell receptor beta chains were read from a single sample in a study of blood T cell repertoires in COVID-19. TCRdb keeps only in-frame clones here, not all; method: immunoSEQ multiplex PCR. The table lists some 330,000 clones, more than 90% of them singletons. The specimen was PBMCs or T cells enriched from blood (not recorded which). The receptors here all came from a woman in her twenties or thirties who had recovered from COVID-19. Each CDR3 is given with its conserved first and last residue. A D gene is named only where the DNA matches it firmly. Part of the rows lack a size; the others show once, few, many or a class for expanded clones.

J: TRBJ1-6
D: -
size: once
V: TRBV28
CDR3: CASSTHRDGSPLHF
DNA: TGTGCCAGCAGTACACACAGGGACGGTTCACCCCTCCACTTT

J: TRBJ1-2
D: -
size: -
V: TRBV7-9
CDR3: CASSLDSNYGYTF
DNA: TGTGCCAGCAGCTTGGACTCAAACTATGGCTACACCTTC

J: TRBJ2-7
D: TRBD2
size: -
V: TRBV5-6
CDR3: CASSLGLAGEISYEQYF
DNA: TGTGCCAGCAGCTTGGGACTAGCGGGGGAAATCTCCTACGAGCAGTACTTC

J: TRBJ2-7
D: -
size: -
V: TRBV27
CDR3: CASSALTQDYEQYF
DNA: TGTGCCAGCAGTGCCCTAACACAGGACTACGAGCAGTACTTC

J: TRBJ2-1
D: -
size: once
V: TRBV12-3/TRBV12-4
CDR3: CASRASVNEQFF
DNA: TGTGCCAGCAGGGCTAGCGTTAATGAGCAGTTCTTC

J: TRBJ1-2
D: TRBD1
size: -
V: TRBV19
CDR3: CASSPSGTGAAWGYTF
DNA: TGTGCCAGTAGTCCTTCCGGGACAGGGGCCGCGTGGGGCTACACCTTC

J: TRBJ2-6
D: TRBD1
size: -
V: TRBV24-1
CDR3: CATSDPGQGKTGANVLTF
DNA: TGTGCCACCAGTGATCCGGGACAGGGTAAGACAGGGGCCAACGTCCTGACTTTC

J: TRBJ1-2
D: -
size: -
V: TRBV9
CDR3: CASSPREDPFYGYTF
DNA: TGTGCCAGCAGCCCCCGGGAGGATCCCTTCTATGGCTACACCTTC

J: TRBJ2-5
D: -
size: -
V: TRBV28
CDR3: CASKEVGVGTQYF
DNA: TGTGCCAGCAAGGAGGTTGGGGTCGGGACCCAGTACTTC

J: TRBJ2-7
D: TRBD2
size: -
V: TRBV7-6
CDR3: CASSPIGLAGGTTYEQYF
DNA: TGTGCCAGCAGCCCGATAGGTCTAGCGGGGGGTACTACCTACGAGCAGTACTTC

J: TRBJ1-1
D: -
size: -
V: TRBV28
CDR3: CLSRGAGTEAFF
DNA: TGTTTGTCAAGGGGCGCAGGCACTGAAGCTTTCTTT

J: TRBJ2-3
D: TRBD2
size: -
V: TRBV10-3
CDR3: CATVPSGGVTDTQYF
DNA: TGTGCCACGGTCCCAAGCGGGGGGGTCACAGATACGCAGTATTTT

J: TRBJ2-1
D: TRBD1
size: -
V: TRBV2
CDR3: CASSDNRGNEQFF
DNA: TGTGCCAGCAGTGACAACAGGGGAAATGAGCAGTTCTTC

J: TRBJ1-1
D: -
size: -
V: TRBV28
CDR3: CASSPPGQRGTEAFF
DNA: TGTGCCAGCAGTCCGCCTGGGCAGAGAGGGACTGAAGCTTTCTTT

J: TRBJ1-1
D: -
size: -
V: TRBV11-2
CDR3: CASSSDSSYAEAFF
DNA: TGTGCCAGCAGCTCCGACAGTAGCTACGCTGAAGCTTTCTTT

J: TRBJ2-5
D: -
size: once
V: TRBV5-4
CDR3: CASGIGAYIEETQYF
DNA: TGTGCCAGCGGAATAGGGGCTTACATCGAGGAGACCCAGTACTTC

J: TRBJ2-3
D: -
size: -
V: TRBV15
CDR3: CATSRDSAAGDTQYF
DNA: TGTGCCACCAGCAGAGATTCGGCGGCGGGAGATACGCAGTATTTT

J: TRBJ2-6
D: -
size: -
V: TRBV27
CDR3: CASRQVDSSGANVLTF
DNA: TGTGCCAGCAGGCAGGTGGACAGTTCTGGGGCCAACGTCCTGACTTTC

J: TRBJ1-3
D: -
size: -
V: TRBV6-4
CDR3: CASSDGWTYGNTIYF
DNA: TGTGCCAGCAGTGACGGATGGACATACGGAAACACCATATATTTT

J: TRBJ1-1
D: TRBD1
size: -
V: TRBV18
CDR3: CASSSRQGPNTEAFF
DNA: TGTGCCAGCTCATCAAGACAGGGACCGAACACTGAAGCTTTCTTT

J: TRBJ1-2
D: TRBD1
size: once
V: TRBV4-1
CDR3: CASSQFPAATGAGGYTF
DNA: TGCGCCAGCAGCCAATTCCCCGCCGCTACAGGGGCGGGTGGCTACACCTTC

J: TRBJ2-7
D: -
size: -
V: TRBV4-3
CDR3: CASSSSSYEQYF
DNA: TGCGCCAGCAGCTCGAGCTCTTACGAGCAGTACTTC

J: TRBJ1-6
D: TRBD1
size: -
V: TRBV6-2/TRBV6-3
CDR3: CASSPRDRLRSPLHF
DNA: TGTGCCAGCAGTCCGCGGGACAGACTAAGGTCACCCCTCCACTTT

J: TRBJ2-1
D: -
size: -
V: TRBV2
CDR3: CASRPSLGTYNEQFF
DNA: TGTGCCAGCAGACCCAGCCTAGGCACCTACAATGAGCAGTTCTTC

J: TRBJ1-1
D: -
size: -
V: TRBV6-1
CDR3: CASSEQGTNTEAFF
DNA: TGTGCCAGCAGTGAACAGGGGACGAACACTGAAGCTTTCTTT

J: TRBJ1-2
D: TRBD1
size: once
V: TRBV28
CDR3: CASSAGQGFGYTF
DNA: TGTGCCAGCAGTGCGGGACAGGGATTCGGCTACACCTTC